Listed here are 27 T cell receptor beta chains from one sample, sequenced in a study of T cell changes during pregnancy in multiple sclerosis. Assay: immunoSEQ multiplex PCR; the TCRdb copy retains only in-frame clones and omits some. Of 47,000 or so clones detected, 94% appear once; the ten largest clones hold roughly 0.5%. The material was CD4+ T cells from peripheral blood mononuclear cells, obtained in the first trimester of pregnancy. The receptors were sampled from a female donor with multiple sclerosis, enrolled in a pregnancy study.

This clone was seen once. DNA for the CDR3: TGTGCCAGCAGTTCAATGACAGTTAAAGAGACCCAGTACTTC. Translation: CASSSMTVKETQYF. The chain is built from TRBV27 and TRBJ2-5; weak D call: TRBD1 (5 bases). The CDR3 spans 14 residues. Germline V gives CDR1 MNHEY, CDR2 SMNVEV (reference sequence). The germline V and J ends were trimmed by 4 bases and 3 bases, with 12 bases remaining between them.

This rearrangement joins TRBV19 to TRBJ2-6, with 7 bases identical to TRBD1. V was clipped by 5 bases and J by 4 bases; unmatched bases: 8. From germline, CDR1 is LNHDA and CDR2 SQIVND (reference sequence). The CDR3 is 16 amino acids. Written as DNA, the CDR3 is TGTGCCAGTAGTGCGAGACAGGGATCAGGGGCCAACGTCCTGACTTTC. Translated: CASSARQGSGANVLTF.

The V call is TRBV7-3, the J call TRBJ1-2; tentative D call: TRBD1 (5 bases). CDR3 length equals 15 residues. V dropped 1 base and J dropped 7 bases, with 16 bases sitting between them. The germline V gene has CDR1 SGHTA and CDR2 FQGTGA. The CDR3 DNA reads TGTGCCAGCAGCTTAAGGGGTAGGGGCCAGGGTGGCTACACCTTC. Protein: CASSLRGRGQGGYTF.

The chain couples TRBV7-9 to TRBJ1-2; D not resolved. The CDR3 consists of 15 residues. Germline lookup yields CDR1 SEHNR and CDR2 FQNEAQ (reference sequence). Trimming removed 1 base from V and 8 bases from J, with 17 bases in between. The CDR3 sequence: CASSLGSEEGRGYTF. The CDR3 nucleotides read TGTGCCAGCAGCTTAGGATCCGAGGAGGGTAGGGGCTACACCTTC.

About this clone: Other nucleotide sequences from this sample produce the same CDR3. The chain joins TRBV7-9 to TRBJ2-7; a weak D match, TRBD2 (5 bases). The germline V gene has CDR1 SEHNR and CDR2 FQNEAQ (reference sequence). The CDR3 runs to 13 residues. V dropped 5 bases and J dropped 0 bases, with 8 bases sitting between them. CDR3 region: CASSRDSSYEQYF. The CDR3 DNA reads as TGTGCCAGCAGCCGGGATAGCTCCTACGAGCAGTACTTC.

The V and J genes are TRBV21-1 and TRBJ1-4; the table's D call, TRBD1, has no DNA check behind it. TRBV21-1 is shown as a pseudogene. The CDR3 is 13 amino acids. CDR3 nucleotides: TGTGCCAGCGGACACATCCTGTCGGAAAAACTGTTTTTT. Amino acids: CASGHILSEKLFF.

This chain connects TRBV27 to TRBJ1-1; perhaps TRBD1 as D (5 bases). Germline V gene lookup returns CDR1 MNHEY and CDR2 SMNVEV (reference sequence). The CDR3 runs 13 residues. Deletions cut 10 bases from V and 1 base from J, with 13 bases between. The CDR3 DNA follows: TGTGCCATTGGACAAAAGAGGAACACTGAAGCTTTCTTT. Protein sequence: CAIGQKRNTEAFF.

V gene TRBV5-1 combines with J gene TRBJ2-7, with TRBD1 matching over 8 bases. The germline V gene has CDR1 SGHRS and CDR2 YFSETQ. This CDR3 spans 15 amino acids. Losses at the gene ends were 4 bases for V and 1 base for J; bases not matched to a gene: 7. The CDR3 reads CASSERQGTSYEQYF. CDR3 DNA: TGCGCCAGCAGCGAACGACAGGGGACTTCCTACGAGCAGTACTTC.

CDR3 protein: CSVADRFWNTEAFF. CDR3 nucleotide sequence: TGCAGCGTTGCGGACAGGTTTTGGAACACTGAAGCTTTCTTT. J is TRBJ1-1 and V is TRBV29-1; 7 bases line up with TRBD1. Germline CDR1 is SQVTM and CDR2 is ANQGSEA. This CDR3 spans 14 amino acids. V dropped 4 bases and J dropped 1; count of bases not matched to a gene: 6.

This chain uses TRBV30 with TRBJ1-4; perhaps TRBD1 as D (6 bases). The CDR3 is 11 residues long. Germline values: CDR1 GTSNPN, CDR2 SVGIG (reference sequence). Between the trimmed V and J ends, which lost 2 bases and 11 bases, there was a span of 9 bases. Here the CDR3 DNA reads TGTGCCTGGAGTCCAGGGGCTAAACTGTTTTTT. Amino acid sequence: CAWSPGAKLFF.

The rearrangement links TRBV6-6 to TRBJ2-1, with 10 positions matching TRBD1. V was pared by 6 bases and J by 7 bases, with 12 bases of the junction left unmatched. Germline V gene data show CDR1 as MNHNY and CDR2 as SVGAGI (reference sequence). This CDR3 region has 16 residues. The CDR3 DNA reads TGTGCCAGCAGGCAACCGGGACAGGGGATACGGAATGAGCAGTTCTTC. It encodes CASRQPGQGIRNEQFF.

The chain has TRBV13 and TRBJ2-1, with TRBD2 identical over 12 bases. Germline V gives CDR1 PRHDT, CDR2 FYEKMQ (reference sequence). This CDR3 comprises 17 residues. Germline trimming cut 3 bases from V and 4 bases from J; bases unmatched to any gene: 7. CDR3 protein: CASSFLAGGPEYNEQFF. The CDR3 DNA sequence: TGTGCCAGCAGCTTCCTAGCGGGGGGGCCGGAATACAATGAGCAGTTCTTC.

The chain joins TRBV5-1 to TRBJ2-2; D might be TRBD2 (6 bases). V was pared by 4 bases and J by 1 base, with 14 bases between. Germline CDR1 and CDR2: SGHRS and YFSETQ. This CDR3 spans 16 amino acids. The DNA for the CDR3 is TGCGCCAGCAGCCCGAATGTGCGGGGGAACACCGGGGAGCTGTTTTTT. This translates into CASSPNVRGNTGELFF.

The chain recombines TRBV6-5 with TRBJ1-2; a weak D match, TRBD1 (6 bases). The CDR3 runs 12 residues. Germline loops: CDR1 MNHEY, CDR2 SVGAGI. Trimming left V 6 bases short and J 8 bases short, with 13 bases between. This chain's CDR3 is CASSNRVSGYTF. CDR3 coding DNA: TGTGCCAGCAGCAACAGGGTATCGGGCTACACCTTC.

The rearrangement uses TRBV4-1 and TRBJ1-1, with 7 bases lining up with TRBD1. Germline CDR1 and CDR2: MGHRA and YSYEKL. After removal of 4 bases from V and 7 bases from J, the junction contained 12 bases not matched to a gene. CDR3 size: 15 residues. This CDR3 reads CASSPGLQGTGEAFF. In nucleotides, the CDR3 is TGCGCCAGCAGCCCAGGGTTACAGGGGACGGGTGAAGCTTTCTTT.

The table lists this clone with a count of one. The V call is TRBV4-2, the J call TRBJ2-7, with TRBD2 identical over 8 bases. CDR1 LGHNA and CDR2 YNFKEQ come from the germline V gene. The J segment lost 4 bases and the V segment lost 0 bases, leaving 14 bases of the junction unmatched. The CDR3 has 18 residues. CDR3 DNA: TGTGCCAGCAGCCAAGATTTGAGTTTGTGGAGCGGGGGTTACGAGCAGTACTTC. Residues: CASSQDLSLWSGGYEQYF.

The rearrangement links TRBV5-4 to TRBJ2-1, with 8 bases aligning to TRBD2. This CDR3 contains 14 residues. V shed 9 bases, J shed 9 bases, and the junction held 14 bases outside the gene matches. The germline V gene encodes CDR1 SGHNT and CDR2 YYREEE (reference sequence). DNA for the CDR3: TGTGCCACTTCTCAGCCGGGACTAGTCTCTGAGCAGTTCTTC. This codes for CATSQPGLVSEQFF.

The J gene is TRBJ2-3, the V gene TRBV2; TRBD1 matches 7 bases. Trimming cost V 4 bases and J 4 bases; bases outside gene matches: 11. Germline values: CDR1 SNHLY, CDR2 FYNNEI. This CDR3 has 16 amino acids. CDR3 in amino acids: CASSVGDRRIADTQYF. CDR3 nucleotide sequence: TGTGCCAGCAGTGTGGGGGACAGACGGATAGCAGATACGCAGTATTTT.

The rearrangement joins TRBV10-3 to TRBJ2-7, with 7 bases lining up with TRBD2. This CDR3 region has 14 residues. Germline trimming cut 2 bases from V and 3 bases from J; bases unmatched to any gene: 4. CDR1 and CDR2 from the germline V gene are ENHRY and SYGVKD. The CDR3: CAISETLASYEQYF. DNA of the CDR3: TGTGCCATCAGTGAGACACTAGCGAGCTACGAGCAGTACTTC.

CDR3 sequence reads: CASSSYTSGAYNEQFF. CDR3 in DNA: TGTGCCAGCAGTTCCTATACTAGCGGGGCTTACAATGAGCAGTTCTTC. The genes are TRBV6-5 and TRBJ2-1, with TRBD2 matching 10 bases. This CDR3 contains 16 residues. The junction had 7 bases not matched to a gene; V was cut back by 4 bases and J by 4 bases. In germline, CDR1 is MNHEY, CDR2 SVGAGI.

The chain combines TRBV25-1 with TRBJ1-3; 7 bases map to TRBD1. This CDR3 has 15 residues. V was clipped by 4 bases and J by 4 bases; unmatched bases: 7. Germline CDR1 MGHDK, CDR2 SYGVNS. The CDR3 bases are TGTGCCAGCAGTGCCTGGGCAGGGGGAGGAAACACCATATATTTT. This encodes CASSAWAGGGNTIYF.

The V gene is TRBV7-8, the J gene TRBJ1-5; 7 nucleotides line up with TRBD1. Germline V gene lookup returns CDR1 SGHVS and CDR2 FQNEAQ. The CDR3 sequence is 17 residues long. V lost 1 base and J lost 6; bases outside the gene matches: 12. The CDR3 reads CASSLDIRQGVGQPQHF. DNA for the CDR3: TGTGCCAGCAGCTTAGATATTCGCCAGGGGGTAGGTCAGCCCCAGCATTTT.

CDR3 in DNA: TGTGCCAGCAGCCGGACTAGCGGGGGGGTAGCCACAGATACGCAGTATTTT. Translated, it gives CASSRTSGGVATDTQYF. The chain joins TRBV21-1 to TRBJ2-3; TRBD2, as called in the table, went unchecked against the DNA. TRBV21-1 is a pseudogene locus. The CDR3 covers 17 residues.

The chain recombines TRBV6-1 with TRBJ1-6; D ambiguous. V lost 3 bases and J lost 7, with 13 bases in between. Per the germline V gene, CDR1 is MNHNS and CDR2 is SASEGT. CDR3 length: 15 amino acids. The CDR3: CASSEVRGSNSPLHF. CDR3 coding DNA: TGTGCCAGCAGTGAGGTGCGGGGTTCCAATTCACCCCTCCACTTT.

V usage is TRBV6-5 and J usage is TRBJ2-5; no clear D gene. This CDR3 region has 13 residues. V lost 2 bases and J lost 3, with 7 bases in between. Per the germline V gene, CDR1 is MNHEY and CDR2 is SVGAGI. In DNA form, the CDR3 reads TGTGCCAGCAGTTACGATGCGGAAGAGACCCAGTACTTC. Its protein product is CASSYDAEETQYF.

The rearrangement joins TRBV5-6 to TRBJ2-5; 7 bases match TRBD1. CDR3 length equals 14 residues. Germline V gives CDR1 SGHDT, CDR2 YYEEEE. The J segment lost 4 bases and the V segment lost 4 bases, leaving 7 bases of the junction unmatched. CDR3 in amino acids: CASSQTGTGETQYF. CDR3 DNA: TGTGCCAGCAGCCAGACAGGGACGGGAGAGACCCAGTACTTC.

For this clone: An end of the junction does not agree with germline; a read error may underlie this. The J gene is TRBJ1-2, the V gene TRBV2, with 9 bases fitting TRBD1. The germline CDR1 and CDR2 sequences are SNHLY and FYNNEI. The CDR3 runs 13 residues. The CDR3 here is CASREGQGYGYTF. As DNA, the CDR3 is TGTGCCAGCAGAGAAGGACAGGGGTATGGCTACACCTTC.